A selection of T cell receptor beta chains follows, all from one sample in a study of response to subunit inactivated influenza vaccine. TCRdb re-analysed the RT-PCR reads in MiXCR, keeping a single row per CDR3 protein. The repertoire holds hundreds of thousands of distinct CDR3 sequences, with 15% to 18% as singletons. The sample was PBMCs from blood, taken 11 to 12 days after vaccination. The receptors come from a man aged 45-65 years who received an inactivated influenza vaccine. CDR3s include the opening cysteine and the closing phenylalanine or tryptophan. D genes are given only for firm matches. A clone size is listed for some rows: how often the clone was seen (once, few, many), or a class if it is expanded.

>TRBJ2-1|NA|TRBV11-2|NA
TGTGCCAGCAGCTTAGAGTACAGTAGCGGTGAGCAGTTCTTC
CASSLEYSSGEQFF
>TRBJ2-1|NA|TRBV9|few
TGTGCCAGCAGCCCGGGGTTTAGCTCCTACAATGAGCAGTTCTTC
CASSPGFSSYNEQFF
>TRBJ2-3|TRBD2|TRBV5-1|few
TGCGCCAGCAGCCCAACGCCGACTAGCGGGGGGGCAGATACGCAGTATTTT
CASSPTPTSGGADTQYF
>TRBJ2-2|TRBD2|TRBV12-3/TRBV12-4|few
TGTGCCAGCAAGTGGACGGGAGGGCCCCACACCGGGGAGCTGTTTTTT
CASKWTGGPHTGELFF
>TRBJ2-5|NA|TRBV7-9|NA
TGTGCCAGCAGCCCCCAGATTTGGGGCAGCCAAGAGACCCAGTACTTC
CASSPQIWGSQETQYF
>TRBJ2-7|NA|TRBV5-1|NA
TGCGCCAGCAGCTTGAAGGACAACTACGAGCAGTACTTC
CASSLKDNYEQYF
>TRBJ2-7|TRBD1|TRBV4-2|few
TGTGCCAGCAGCGAGCCGGACAGGCCCTCCGAGCAGTACTTC
CASSEPDRPSEQYF
>TRBJ2-2|NA|TRBV7-2|few
TGTGCCAGCAGCACCGTGCTTGCTGGCGGGGAGCTGTTTTTT
CASSTVLAGGELFF
>TRBJ1-1|NA|TRBV6-2/TRBV6-3|NA
TGTGCCAGCAGTTACTCATGGGGGGGCACTGAAGCTTTCTTT
CASSYSWGGTEAFF
>TRBJ2-7|NA|TRBV19|NA
TGTGCCAGTAGTCCCAGTAGGGGTAATCTTATCTACGAGCAGTACTTC
CASSPSRGNLIYEQYF
>TRBJ1-1|TRBD1|TRBV29-1|many
TGCAGCGTTGCGGACAGGGGGGAAGCTTTCTTT
CSVADRGEAFF
>TRBJ2-1|NA|TRBV5-1|few
TGCGCCAGCAGCTTGGTCGCTCAATCGTACAATGAGCAGTTCTTC
CASSLVAQSYNEQFF
>TRBJ2-7|TRBD1|TRBV4-1|few
TGCGCCAGCAGCCAAGGTGACAGGGGAACCTACGAGCAGTACTTC
CASSQGDRGTYEQYF
>TRBJ1-1|NA|TRBV29-1|few
TGCAGAGTTCACGGACCGATGAACACTGAAGCTTTCTTT
CRVHGPMNTEAFF
>TRBJ2-7|TRBD2|TRBV29-1|few
TGCAGCGTTTTTCGGCGGGAGTCCTACGAGCAGTACTTC
CSVFRRESYEQYF
>TRBJ2-3|NA|TRBV20-1|once
TGCTGTGCTAGAGGAGGGGGAGGGGAGATGGGCACAGATACGCAGTATTTT
CCARGGGGEMGTDTQYF
>TRBJ2-4|NA|TRBV5-1|NA
TGCGCCAGCAGCTTGACACAAGCCAAAAACATTCAGTACTTC
CASSLTQAKNIQYF
>TRBJ1-1|NA|TRBV28|few
TGTGCCAGCAGGAAGGGGTGGACTTTAAGGAGAGAGACTGAAGCTTTCTTT
CASRKGWTLRRETEAFF
>TRBJ1-1|NA|TRBV7-2|NA
TGTGCCAGCACCCGCGAGGGGGGGCGCTTCACTGAAGCTTTCTTT
CASTREGGRFTEAFF
>TRBJ2-5|TRBD1|TRBV5-1|NA
TGCGCCAGCAGAGTACAGGGGTATGGGGAGACCCAGTACTTC
CASRVQGYGETQYF
>TRBJ2-5|NA|TRBV5-6|many
TGTGCCAGCAGCTTAGGGCATCTCCTTGTAGGGGCCGGGGAGACCCAGTACTTC
CASSLGHLLVGAGETQYF
>TRBJ2-5|TRBD2|TRBV4-3|many
TGCGCCAGCAGCCAAGGGTACGGCGGGGGTCGGGAGACCCAGTACTTC
CASSQGYGGGRETQYF
>TRBJ1-1|TRBD1|TRBV20-1|many
TGCAGTGCCCCACAGGGGTTGAACACTGAAGCTTTCTTT
CSAPQGLNTEAFF
>TRBJ1-2|TRBD1|TRBV20-1|NA
TGCAGTGCTAGACCCCGGGACAGGGTGGGGTATGGCTACACCTTC
CSARPRDRVGYGYTF
>TRBJ2-1|TRBD2|TRBV15|NA
TGTGCCACCGGTGAGCGGGGGAGCCCGAGCAATGAGCAGTTCTTC
CATGERGSPSNEQFF
>TRBJ2-3|NA|TRBV15|NA
TGTGCCACCAGCAGAGACTTTGCGGATAGCACAGATACGCAGTATTTT
CATSRDFADSTDTQYF
>TRBJ1-1|NA|TRBV29-1|few
TGCAGCGTTGAGAGGGAGGCGAACACTGAAGCTTTCTTT
CSVEREANTEAFF
>TRBJ2-4|TRBD1|TRBV7-2|NA
TGTGCCAGCAGCTTAGCGACAGGGAAAGTGGACATTCAGTACTTC
CASSLATGKVDIQYF
>TRBJ2-7|TRBD2|TRBV7-2|NA
TGTGCCAGCAGCTCCAATCTAGGCGGGAGGGGCTACGAGCAGTACTTC
CASSSNLGGRGYEQYF
>TRBJ1-1|NA|TRBV3-1|few
TGTGCCAGCAGCCAGGCCTACGGTTCGCGGGCTTTCTTT
CASSQAYGSRAFF
>TRBJ2-5|NA|TRBV6-2/TRBV6-3|NA
TGTGCCAGCAGTTTCCTCGCTGGGATGGAAAAGACCCAGTACTTC
CASSFLAGMEKTQYF
>TRBJ2-3|TRBD1|TRBV11-2|few
TGTGCCAGCAGCATCGACAGGGGTGATACGCAGTATTTT
CASSIDRGDTQYF
>TRBJ1-1|NA|TRBV5-1|NA
TGCGCCAGCAGCTTACAGGGTGGAGAGACTGAAGCTTTCTTT
CASSLQGGETEAFF
>TRBJ1-6|TRBD1|TRBV7-6|few
TGTGCCAGCAGCTGGGCCGGGACAGGGAACTCACCCCTCCACTTT
CASSWAGTGNSPLHF
>TRBJ1-6|NA|TRBV12-3/TRBV12-4|few
TGTGCCAGCAGTTTCTTACGGAACAATTCACCCCTCCACTTT
CASSFLRNNSPLHF
>TRBJ2-1|NA|TRBV6-4|NA
TGTGCCAGCAGTGAGTATTCAAACTCCTACAATGAGCAGTTCTTC
CASSEYSNSYNEQFF
>TRBJ2-1|NA|TRBV19|NA
TGTGCCAGTAGTATGCAACTGGGGAATGAGCAGTTCTTC
CASSMQLGNEQFF
>TRBJ2-7|TRBD1|TRBV27|few
TGTGCCAGCTCGAGGGGGACAGGGGTGGCCTACGAGCAGTACTTC
CASSRGTGVAYEQYF
>TRBJ2-1|TRBD2|TRBV27|NA
TGTGCCAGCAGTCCAGGCGGGGGGGCCAGGAATGAGCAGTTCTTC
CASSPGGGARNEQFF
>TRBJ2-5|TRBD1|TRBV7-9|NA
TGTGCCAGCAGCGGCAGGGGGATGGAGACCCAGTACTTC
CASSGRGMETQYF
>TRBJ2-1|TRBD1|TRBV24-1|NA
TGTGCCACACAAACCGGGACAGAGTACAATGAGCAGTTCTTC
CATQTGTEYNEQFF
>TRBJ2-5|TRBD2|TRBV5-6|NA
TGTGCCAGCAGCTTGGTTGGGACTAGAGAAGAGACCCAGTACTTC
CASSLVGTREETQYF
>TRBJ2-3|NA|TRBV7-2|NA
TGTGCCAGCAGCCGGAACAGGGTAGATACGCAGTATTTT
CASSRNRVDTQYF
>TRBJ2-3|NA|TRBV7-2|few
TGTGCCAGCAGCTCAAACTCAGATACGCAGTATTTT
CASSSNSDTQYF
>TRBJ2-3|TRBD1|TRBV7-8|few
TGTGCCAGCAGCTATTCTTGGACAGGGGTTGCGGATACGCAGTATTTT
CASSYSWTGVADTQYF
>TRBJ1-1|NA|TRBV10-3|NA
TGTGCCATCAGGGGTGGGACCCTAGATGAAGCTTTCTTT
CAIRGGTLDEAFF
>TRBJ2-7|TRBD2|TRBV7-2|NA
TGTGCCAGCAGCTTAAGGGGACTAGCGGAAACCTACGAGCAGTACTTC
CASSLRGLAETYEQYF
>TRBJ2-5|TRBD1|TRBV5-5|NA
TGTGCCAGCAGCCCCCGGGACAGGCTTGAGACCCAGTACTTC
CASSPRDRLETQYF
>TRBJ2-5|NA|TRBV12-3/TRBV12-4|few
TGTGCCAGCAGTGGGGACATGGATGGGGAGACCCAGTACTTC
CASSGDMDGETQYF
>TRBJ2-1|TRBD2|TRBV20-1|NA
TGCAGTGCTAGAGATCGGGCTAGCGGGCGCTCCTACAATGAGCAGTTCTTC
CSARDRASGRSYNEQFF
>TRBJ2-3|NA|TRBV4-1|NA
TGCGCCAGCAGCCAATCGTTTTCCATTACAGATACGCAGTATTTT
CASSQSFSITDTQYF
>TRBJ2-5|NA|TRBV7-2|NA
TGTGCCAGCAGCTTAGCGGTCCTACCTGAGGCCCAGTACTTC
CASSLAVLPEAQYF
>TRBJ1-2|TRBD1|TRBV5-6|NA
TGTGCCAGCAGCCTACCGGGACAGGGCTTCTATGGCTACACCTTC
CASSLPGQGFYGYTF
>TRBJ1-1|TRBD1|TRBV20-1|many
TGCAGTGCTTCCGGGACAGGGGCTGAAGCTTTCTTT
CSASGTGAEAFF